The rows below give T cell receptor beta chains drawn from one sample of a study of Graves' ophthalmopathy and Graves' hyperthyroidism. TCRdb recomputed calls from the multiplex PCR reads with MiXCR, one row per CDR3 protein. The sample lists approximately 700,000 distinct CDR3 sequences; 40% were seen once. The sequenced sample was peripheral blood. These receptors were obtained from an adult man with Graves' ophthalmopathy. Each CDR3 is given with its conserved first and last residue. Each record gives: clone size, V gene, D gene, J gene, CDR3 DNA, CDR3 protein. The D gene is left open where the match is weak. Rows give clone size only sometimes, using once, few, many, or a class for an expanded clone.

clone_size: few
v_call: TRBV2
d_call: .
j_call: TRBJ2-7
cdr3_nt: TGTGCCAGCAGGCAAACAGGGATCCCCTACGAGCAGTACTTC
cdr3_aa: CASRQTGIPYEQYF

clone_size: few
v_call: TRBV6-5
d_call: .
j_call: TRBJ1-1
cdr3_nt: TGTGCCAGCAGTATCAAGGGGGGTGGGACTGAAGCTTTCTTT
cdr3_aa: CASSIKGGGTEAFF

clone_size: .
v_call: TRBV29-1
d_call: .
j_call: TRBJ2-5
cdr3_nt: TGCAGCGTAACACGGTACCAAGAGACCCAGTACTTC
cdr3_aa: CSVTRYQETQYF

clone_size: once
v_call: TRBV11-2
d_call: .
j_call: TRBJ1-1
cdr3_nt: TGTGCCAGCTCCACCCTGGGGGGGAGCACTGAAGCTTTCTTT
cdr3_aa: CASSTLGGSTEAFF

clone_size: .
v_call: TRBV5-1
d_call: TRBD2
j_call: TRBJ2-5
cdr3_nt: TGCGCCAGCAGCTTGGGGACTAGCGGGAGGGCCGGAGAGACCCAGTACTTC
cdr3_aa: CASSLGTSGRAGETQYF

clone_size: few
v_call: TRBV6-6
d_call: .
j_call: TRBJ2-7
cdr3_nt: TGTGCCAGCAGGGACACAGCCTACGAGCAGTACTTC
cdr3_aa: CASRDTAYEQYF

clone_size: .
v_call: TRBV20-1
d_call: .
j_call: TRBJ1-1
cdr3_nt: TGCAGTGCTAGGGGGGTCATGGGGCAAGTTCGTGGAGACACTGAAGCTTTCTTT
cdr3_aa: CSARGVMGQVRGDTEAFF

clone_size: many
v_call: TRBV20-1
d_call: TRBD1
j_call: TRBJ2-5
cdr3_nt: TGCAGTGCTTACCCGACAGGGCGGCCTCAAGTGGCCCAGTACTTC
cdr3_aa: CSAYPTGRPQVAQYF

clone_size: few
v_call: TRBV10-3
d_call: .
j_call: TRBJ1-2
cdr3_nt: TGTGCCAGCAGTTACTCATCGGGACCCTCGGGAGGCTACACCTTC
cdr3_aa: CASSYSSGPSGGYTF

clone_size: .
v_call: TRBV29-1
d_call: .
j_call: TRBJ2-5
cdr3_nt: TGCAGCTTACGAGAGACCCAGTACTTC
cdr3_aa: CSLRETQYF

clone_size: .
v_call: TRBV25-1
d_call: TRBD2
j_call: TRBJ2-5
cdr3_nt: TGTGCCAGCATTGCCAGCGGGATGGGGGAGACCCAGTACTTC
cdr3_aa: CASIASGMGETQYF

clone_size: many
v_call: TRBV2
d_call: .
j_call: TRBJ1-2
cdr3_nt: TGTGCCAGCCTTGAACAGGGTGCGCCAAACTATGGCTACACCTTC
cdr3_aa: CASLEQGAPNYGYTF

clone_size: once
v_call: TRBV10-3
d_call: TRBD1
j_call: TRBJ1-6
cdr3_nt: TGTGCCATCAGTGGGACAGGGAATAATTCACCCCTCCACTTT
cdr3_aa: CAISGTGNNSPLHF

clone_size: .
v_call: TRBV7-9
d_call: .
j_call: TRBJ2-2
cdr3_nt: TGTGGCAGCAGTCAAGGCCTGAACACCGGGGAGCTGTTTTTT
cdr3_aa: CGSSQGLNTGELFF

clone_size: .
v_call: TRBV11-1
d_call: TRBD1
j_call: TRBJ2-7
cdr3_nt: TGTGCCAGCAGCCACTGGGGACAGACGTCCTCCGAGCAGTACTTC
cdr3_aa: CASSHWGQTSSEQYF

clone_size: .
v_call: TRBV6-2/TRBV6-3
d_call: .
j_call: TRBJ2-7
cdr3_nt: TGTGCCAGCAGTTACTCTTACTCTGAGGAACTTTACGAGCAGTACTTC
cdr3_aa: CASSYSYSEELYEQYF

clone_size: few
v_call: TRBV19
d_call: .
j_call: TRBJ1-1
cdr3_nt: TGTGCCAGTAGTACGTTGTCAGGGAGTTGGCCTGAAGCTTTCTTT
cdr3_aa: CASSTLSGSWPEAFF

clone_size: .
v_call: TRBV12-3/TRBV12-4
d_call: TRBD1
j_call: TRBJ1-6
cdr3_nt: TGTGCCAGCAGTGAACAGGACAGGGTATCACCCCTCCACTTT
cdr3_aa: CASSEQDRVSPLHF

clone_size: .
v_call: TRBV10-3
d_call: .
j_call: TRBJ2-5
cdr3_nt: TGTGCCAGCAGTTACTTAGACAGGTACCCCCAAGAGACCCAGTACTTC
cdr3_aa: CASSYLDRYPQETQYF

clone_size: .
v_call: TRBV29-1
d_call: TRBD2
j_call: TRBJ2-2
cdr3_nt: TGCAGCGTTTTTCTAGCGGGAGGCGGAAACACCGGGGAGCTGTCTTGG
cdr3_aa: CSVFLAGGGNTGELSW

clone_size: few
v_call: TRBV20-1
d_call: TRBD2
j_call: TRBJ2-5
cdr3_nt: TGCAGGGCTGGCGAGCGGGAGGGCCGGAAGACCCAGTACTTC
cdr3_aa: CRAGEREGRKTQYF

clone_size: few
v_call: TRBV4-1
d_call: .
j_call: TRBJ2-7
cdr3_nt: TGCGCCAGCAGCCAAGCCCTGGGGGTCGAGCAGTACTTC
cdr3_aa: CASSQALGVEQYF

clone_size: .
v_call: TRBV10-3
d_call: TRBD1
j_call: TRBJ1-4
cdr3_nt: TGTGCCATCAGTGGGGACAGGGGTAATGAAAAACTGTTTTTT
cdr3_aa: CAISGDRGNEKLFF

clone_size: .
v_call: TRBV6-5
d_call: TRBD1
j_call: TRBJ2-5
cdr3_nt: TGTGCCAGCATCCAAATGGGACAGCTACAAGAGACCCAGTACTTC
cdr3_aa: CASIQMGQLQETQYF

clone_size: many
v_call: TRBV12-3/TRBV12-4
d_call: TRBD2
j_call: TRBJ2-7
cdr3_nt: TGTGCCAGCAGCGAAAATAGCGGGGGGGAGTACTTC
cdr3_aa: CASSENSGGEYF